The 3 T cell receptor beta chains below come from one sample, sequenced in a study of CD8+CD57+ T cells in acquired aplastic anemia (dated by TCRdb to about 2018). Sequencing relied on an Illumina HiSeq 2000. Genomic DNA served as template for TCR beta VDJ combination and CDR3 sequence profiling. The public reads were reprocessed in TCRdb via fastp at Q25 and MiXCR, keeping in-frame beta chains. Identical CDR3 proteins give one entry, which carries the most common genes and DNA. Recorded for this sample are about 470,000 distinct CDR3 sequences; about a third of them occurred a single time. Around 0.82% of the sample is taken by the ten largest. Flow cytometry had shown CD8+CD57+ cell expansion in the patients selected for sequencing. The sample taken for sequencing was sorted CD4+, CD8+, or CD8+CD57+ T cells (not recorded which) from PBMCs. These receptors were obtained from a human donor with aplastic anemia.

This clonotype has a count of ten or more. This chain joins TRBV19 and TRBJ1-5; no firm D call. The CDR3 runs to 13 residues. V lost 3 bases, J lost 5 bases, and 8 bases lay in between. Germline V CDR1 and CDR2: LNHDA, SQIVND (reference sequence). The CDR3 spells CASSMMRDQPQHF. The CDR3 coding sequence is TGTGCCAGTAGTATGATGAGGGATCAGCCCCAGCATTTT.

This chain links TRBV6-1 with TRBJ1-4; no firm D call. The V and J ends lost 6 bases and 8 bases respectively, with 19 bases between them. The CDR3 sequence is 15 residues long. From germline, CDR1 is MNHNS and CDR2 SASEGT. CDR3 sequence reads: CASRRFIQKREKLFF. The DNA for the CDR3 is TGTGCCAGCAGGCGGTTCATTCAAAAGCGGGAAAAACTGTTTTTT.

The chain recombines TRBV15 with TRBJ2-1, with 8 bases aligning to TRBD2. Looked up from germline, CDR1 is LNHNV and CDR2 is YYDKDF (reference sequence). V was clipped by 0 bases and J by 5 bases; unmatched bases: 12. This CDR3 is 18 amino acids long. The CDR3: CATSRDPLREVLHNEQFF. CDR3 bases: TGTGCCACCAGCAGAGATCCACTGCGGGAGGTACTCCACAATGAGCAGTTCTTC.